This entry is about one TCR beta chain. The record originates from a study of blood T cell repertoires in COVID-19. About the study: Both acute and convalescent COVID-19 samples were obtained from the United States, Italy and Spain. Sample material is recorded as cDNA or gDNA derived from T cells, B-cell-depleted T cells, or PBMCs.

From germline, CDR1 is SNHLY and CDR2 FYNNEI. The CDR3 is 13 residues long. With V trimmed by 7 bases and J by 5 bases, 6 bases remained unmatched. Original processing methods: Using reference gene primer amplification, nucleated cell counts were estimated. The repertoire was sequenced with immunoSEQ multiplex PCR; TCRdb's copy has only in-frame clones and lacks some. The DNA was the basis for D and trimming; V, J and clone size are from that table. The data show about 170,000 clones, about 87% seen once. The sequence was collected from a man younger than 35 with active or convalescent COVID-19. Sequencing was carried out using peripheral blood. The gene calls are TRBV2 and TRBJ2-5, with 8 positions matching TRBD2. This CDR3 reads CASIGLAGETQYF. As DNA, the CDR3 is TGTGCCAGCATCGGTCTAGCGGGTGAGACCCAGTACTTC.